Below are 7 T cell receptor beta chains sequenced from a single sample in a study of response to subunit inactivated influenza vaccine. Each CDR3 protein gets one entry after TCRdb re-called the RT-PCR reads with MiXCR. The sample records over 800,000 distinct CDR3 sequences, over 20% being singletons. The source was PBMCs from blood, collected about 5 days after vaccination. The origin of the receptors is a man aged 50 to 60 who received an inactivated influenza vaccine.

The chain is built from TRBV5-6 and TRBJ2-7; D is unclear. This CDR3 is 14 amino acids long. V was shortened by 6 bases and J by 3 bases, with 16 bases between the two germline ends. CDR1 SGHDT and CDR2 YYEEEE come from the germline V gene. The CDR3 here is CASNLGTDVYEQYF. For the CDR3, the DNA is TGTGCCAGCAACCTCGGCACAGATGTCTACGAGCAGTACTTC.

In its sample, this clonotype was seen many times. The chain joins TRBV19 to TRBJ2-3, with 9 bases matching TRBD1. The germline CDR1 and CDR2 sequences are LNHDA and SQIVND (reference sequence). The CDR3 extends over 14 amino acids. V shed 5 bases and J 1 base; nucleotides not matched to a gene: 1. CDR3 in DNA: TGTGCCAGTAGTTACAGGGGGCGCACAGATACGCAGTATTTT. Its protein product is CASSYRGRTDTQYF.

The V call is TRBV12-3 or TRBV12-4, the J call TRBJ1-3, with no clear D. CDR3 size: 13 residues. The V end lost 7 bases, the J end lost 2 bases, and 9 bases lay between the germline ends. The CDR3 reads CASTPLPGNTIYF. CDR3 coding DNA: TGTGCCAGCACCCCTTTGCCTGGAAACACCATATATTTT.

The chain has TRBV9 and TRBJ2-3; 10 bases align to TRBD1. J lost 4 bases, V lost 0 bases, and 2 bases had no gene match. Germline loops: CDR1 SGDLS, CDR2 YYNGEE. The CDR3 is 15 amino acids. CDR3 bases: TGTGCCAGCAGCGTAGAGACAGGGGGCGCAGATACGCAGTATTTT. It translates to CASSVETGGADTQYF.

The CDR3 DNA sequence: TGTGCCAGCAGCAAACTGGGACAGCTGTCCTACGAGCAGTACTTC. It yields the protein CASSKLGQLSYEQYF. This chain joins TRBV5-6 and TRBJ2-7; 7 bases are a match to TRBD1. The germline CDR1 and CDR2 sequences are SGHDT and YYEEEE. V lost 4 bases, J lost 1 base, and 8 bases stayed unmatched. The CDR3 is 15 amino acids.

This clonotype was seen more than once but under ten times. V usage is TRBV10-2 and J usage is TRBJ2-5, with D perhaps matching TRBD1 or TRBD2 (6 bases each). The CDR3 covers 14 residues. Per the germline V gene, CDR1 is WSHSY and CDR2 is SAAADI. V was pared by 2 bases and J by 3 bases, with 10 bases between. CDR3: CASSEGGQKETQYF. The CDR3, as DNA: TGCGCCAGCAGTGAGGGGGGGCAGAAAGAGACCCAGTACTTC.

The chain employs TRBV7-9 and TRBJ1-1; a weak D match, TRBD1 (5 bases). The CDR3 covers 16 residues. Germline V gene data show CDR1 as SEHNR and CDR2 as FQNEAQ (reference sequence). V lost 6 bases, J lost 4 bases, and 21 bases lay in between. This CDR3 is CASRSAPRGEGTEAFF. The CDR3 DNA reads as TGTGCCAGCAGATCGGCCCCGAGGGGCGAGGGCACTGAAGCTTTCTTT.